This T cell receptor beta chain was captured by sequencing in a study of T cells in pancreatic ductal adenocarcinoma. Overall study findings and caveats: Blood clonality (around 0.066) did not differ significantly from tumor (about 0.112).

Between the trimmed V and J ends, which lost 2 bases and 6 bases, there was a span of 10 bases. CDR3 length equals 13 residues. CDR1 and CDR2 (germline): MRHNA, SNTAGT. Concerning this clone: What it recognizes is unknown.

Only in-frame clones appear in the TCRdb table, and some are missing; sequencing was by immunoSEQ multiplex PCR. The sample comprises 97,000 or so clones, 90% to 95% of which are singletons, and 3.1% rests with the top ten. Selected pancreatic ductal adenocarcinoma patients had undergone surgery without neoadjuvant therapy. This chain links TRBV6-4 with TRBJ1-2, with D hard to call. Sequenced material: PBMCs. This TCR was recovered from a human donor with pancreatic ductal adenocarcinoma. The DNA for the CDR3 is TGTGCCAGCAGTGACGAGTGGGGAGATGGCTACACCTTC. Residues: CASSDEWGDGYTF.